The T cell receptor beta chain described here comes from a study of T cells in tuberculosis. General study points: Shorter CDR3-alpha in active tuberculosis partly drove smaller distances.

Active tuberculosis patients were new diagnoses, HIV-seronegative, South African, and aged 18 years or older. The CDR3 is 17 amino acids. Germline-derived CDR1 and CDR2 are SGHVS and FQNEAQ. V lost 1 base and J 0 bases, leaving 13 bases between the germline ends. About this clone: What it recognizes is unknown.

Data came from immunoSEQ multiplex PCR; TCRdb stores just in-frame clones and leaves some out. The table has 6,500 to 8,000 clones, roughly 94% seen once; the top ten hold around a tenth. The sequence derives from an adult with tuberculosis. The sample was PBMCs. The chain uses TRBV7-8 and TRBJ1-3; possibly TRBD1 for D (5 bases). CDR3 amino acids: CASSLGGGRLSGNTIYF. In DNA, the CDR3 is TGTGCCAGCAGCTTAGGGGGGGGGAGGCTCTCTGGAAACACCATATATTTT.